The 5 T cell receptor beta chains below were found in one sample sequenced in a study of T cells in Graves' hyperthyroidism and ophthalmopathy. Amplified regions were TCR beta CDR3 sequences from RNA transcripts. The HTBI primer set was used in a first-round RT-PCR of the TCR CDR3. Each CDR3 protein is one row after TCRdb ran MiXCR on the multiplex PCR reads. The top ten hold about a tenth of the sample, which has about 98,000 distinct CDR3 sequences, 35% to 50% seen once. Sample: peripheral blood or thyroid tissue (not recorded which). The receptor set was obtained from a woman younger than 45 with Graves' hyperthyroidism.

This clonotype was counted at least ten times. This chain links TRBV7-9 with TRBJ2-3; unclear D gene. Germline lookup yields CDR1 SEHNR and CDR2 FQNEAQ (reference sequence). V gave up 5 bases and J gave up 0 bases, with 12 bases separating them. The CDR3 sequence is 15 residues long. CDR3 nucleotides: TGTGCCAGCAGCCCCGTAGGGTCCAGCACAGATACGCAGTATTTT. It translates to CASSPVGSSTDTQYF.

The rearrangement joins TRBV25-1 to TRBJ2-5; TRBD2 matches 9 bases. The germline V gene encodes CDR1 MGHDK and CDR2 SYGVNS. This CDR3 is built from 15 residues. With 4 bases clipped from V and 2 bases from J, the junction kept 5 bases outside the gene matches. Here the CDR3 DNA reads TGTGCCAGCAGTGCGGTAGCGGGAGCGCAAGAGACCCAGTACTTC. Protein product: CASSAVAGAQETQYF.

Only one count was recorded for this clonotype. The chain couples TRBV15 to TRBJ2-5; 10 bases line up with TRBD1. V shed 1 base, J shed 4 bases, and the junction held 0 bases outside the gene matches. The CDR3 is made up of 14 amino acids. Per the germline V gene, CDR1 is LNHNV and CDR2 is YYDKDF (reference sequence). The CDR3: CATSRGDRGETQYF. CDR3 bases: TGTGCCACCAGCAGAGGGGACAGGGGAGAGACCCAGTACTTC.

As concerns this clonotype: A much larger clone differs from this one at a single base, so this may be a read error. The chain uses TRBV27 and TRBJ1-1; perhaps TRBD1 as D (6 bases). Trimming removed 7 bases at V and 6 bases at J, with 12 bases between. Germline loops: CDR1 MNHEY, CDR2 SMNVEV (reference sequence). The CDR3 has 12 residues. The CDR3 DNA follows: TGTGCCAGCAAGACAGGTTACGCTGAAGCTTTCTTT. Amino acids: CASKTGYAEAFF.

This clonotype was detected only a few times. A much larger clonotype is one base distant, so this may be a read error. The chain employs TRBV7-2 and TRBJ2-3; a possible D gene is TRBD2 (6 bases). This CDR3 contains 16 residues. Trimming cost V 5 bases and J 8 bases, with 23 bases left between them. The germline gives CDR1 SGHTA, CDR2 FQGNSA. The chain's CDR3 is CASSMGMSREKGTQYF. CDR3 DNA: TGTGCCAGCAGCATGGGAATGAGTCGGGAGAAGGGTACGCAGTATTTT. The complete variable domain, with remaining parts taken from reference TRBV7-2 and TRBJ2-3, reads GAGVSQSPSNKVTEKGKDVELRCDPISGHTALYWYRQSLGQGLEFLIYFQGNSAPDKSGLPSDRFSAERTGGSVSTLTIQRTQQEDSAVYLCASSMGMSREKGTQYFGPGTRLTVL.